Only a few counts were recorded for the clone carrying this T cell receptor (beta chain). Antigen unknown. Through a sample-barcoded 5' primer and a J-beta primer mix, a second PCR was run for roughly 6 to 12 cycles. TCRdb processed the 5' RACE reads anew with MiXCR; each CDR3 protein has one entry. The table includes about 1.5 million distinct CDR3 sequences, 40% to 45% detected once. These data belong to a study of blood T cells in healthy people across ages. V was clipped by 3 bases and J by 5 bases; unmatched bases: 12. This CDR3 spans 17 amino acids. The germline gives CDR1 SGHTA, CDR2 FQGNSA. Regarding the study as a whole: In these data, TCR beta diversity tracked strongly with naive T cell percentage. Whereas aged donors had fewer naive CD4+ cells, long-lived donors had more of them and higher diversity.

The receptor's source is a woman aged 18-35 years in good health. V gene TRBV7-2 combines with J gene TRBJ2-3; 9 bases line up with TRBD2. Sequencing was carried out using blood. In nucleotides, the CDR3 is TGTGCCAGCAGCTTGCTTAATTTAGCGGGAGTTAAAGATACGCAGTATTTT. This sequence encodes CASSLLNLAGVKDTQYF. Filled out from reference TRBV7-2 and TRBJ2-3, the complete variable domain reads GAGVSQSPSNKVTEKGKDVELRCDPISGHTALYWYRQSLGQGLEFLIYFQGNSAPDKSGLPSDRFSAERTGGSVSTLTIQRTQQEDSAVYLCASSLLNLAGVKDTQYFGPGTRLTVL.